A selection of T cell receptor beta chains follows, all from one sample in a study of T cells in Graves' hyperthyroidism and ophthalmopathy. TCRdb redid the calling of the multiplex PCR reads with MiXCR, one entry per CDR3 protein. This sample yields over 550,000 distinct CDR3 sequences, of which over 15% are seen a single time; about 18% belongs to the top ten. What was sequenced was blood. The receptors here all came from a woman younger than 30 with Graves' hyperthyroidism. The conserved cysteine and the conserved F or W are not part of the CDR3 here.

j_call v_call cdr3_aa
TRBJ2-7 TRBV28 ASSPSGRDSYEQY
TRBJ1-2 TRBV27 ASSRDRGIYGYT
TRBJ1-5 TRBV18 ASSPSGGRPDQPQH
TRBJ1-2 TRBV6-5 ASSYSGQGAAGYT
TRBJ1-5 TRBV20-1 SARDPSEVYSNQPQH
TRBJ1-1 TRBV28 ASSIFSGQGNTEAF
TRBJ2-5 TRBV5-1 ASSLGDQETRY
TRBJ1-5 TRBV2 ASSERSPNQPQH
TRBJ2-6 TRBV7-8 ASTPVADSGANVLT
TRBJ1-5 TRBV2 ASSEMGVNSNQPQH
TRBJ1-5 TRBV20-1 SARDFGGEEQPQH
TRBJ1-1 TRBV6-6 ASSYSAGFGTEAF
TRBJ2-5 TRBV18 ASSPPPAETQY
TRBJ2-5 TRBV6-1 ASNSPGLAEQETQY
TRBJ1-5 TRBV6-2/TRBV6-3 ASSYSRSGHSNQPQH
TRBJ2-7 TRBV19 ASSIRDTGYEQY
TRBJ1-1 TRBV6-6 ASSYYAGSTEAF
TRBJ1-1 TRBV12-3/TRBV12-4 ASKASMNTEAF
TRBJ1-3 TRBV10-3 AISPHVRSGNTIY
TRBJ2-6 TRBV7-9 ASSLYLLSGANVLT
TRBJ2-3 TRBV5-1 ASGLSADTQY
TRBJ1-5 TRBV6-5 ASRKQGARAGQPQH
TRBJ2-7 TRBV20-1 SANPVDRGSYEQY
TRBJ2-3 TRBV7-2 ASSSRRNTDTQY
TRBJ1-5 TRBV19 ASTLVDRSPTDNQPQH
TRBJ1-1 TRBV12-3/TRBV12-4 ASSFATGSTEAF
TRBJ2-2 TRBV18 ASSPIGAGELF
TRBJ2-3 TRBV9 ASSFGGTADTQY
TRBJ1-3 TRBV11-2 ASSLAFRTSNTGNTIY
TRBJ2-1 TRBV7-8 ASSATGSGGGKEQF
TRBJ1-1 TRBV5-4 ASSLPGPLNTEAF
TRBJ2-5 TRBV20-1 SAANVRGSQETPY
TRBJ2-1 TRBV11-2 ASSLLREQF
TRBJ1-1 TRBV6-1 ASTKGMQGTNTEAF
TRBJ2-5 TRBV18 ASSPTLETQY
TRBJ1-1 TRBV7-9 ASSLAPGGGAF
TRBJ2-3 TRBV4-2 ASSRGTSGRSTDTQY
TRBJ2-1 TRBV4-2 ASSQWPGGTPIISYNEQF
TRBJ1-1 TRBV2 AGSEPQGLGDTEAF
TRBJ2-5 TRBV4-3 ASSQDPGLLQETQY
TRBJ2-7 TRBV6-2/TRBV6-3 ASTRRGAYEQY
TRBJ1-1 TRBV6-4 ASSDRDGTEAF
TRBJ1-5 TRBV12-3/TRBV12-4 ASSSTGSDQPQH
TRBJ2-7 TRBV4-1 ASSHQTGLSYEQY
TRBJ2-7 TRBV7-8 ASSLGTATAQY
TRBJ2-7 TRBV5-1 ANSLKASTYEQY
TRBJ2-2 TRBV13 ASTVSGELF
TRBJ2-1 TRBV29-1 SFRQYNEQF
TRBJ1-5 TRBV2 ASSGTRGVRGNQPQH
TRBJ1-2 TRBV4-1 ASSPSQGAGGYT
TRBJ1-2 TRBV5-1 ASSLAGGKYGYT
TRBJ1-1 TRBV15 ATSRDRVNTEAF
TRBJ2-7 TRBV14 ASSQGGRGYEQY
TRBJ1-4 TRBV5-5 ASSPGPFDEKLF
TRBJ2-5 TRBV15 ATSRDPDRGETQY
TRBJ1-2 TRBV20-1 SAARGQGYT
TRBJ2-7 TRBV29-1 SVEVRDGIYEQY